This TCR beta chain was captured in a study of control samples from healthy donors and cancer patients. Repertoires were generated with immunoSEQ multiplex PCR, while TCRdb's copy carries only in-frame clones and drops some. The sample carries some 170,000 clones, about 95% recorded once. This clone was recorded once. V lost 4 bases to trimming and J lost 5 bases, with 17 bases between them. Germline lookup yields CDR1 SEHNR and CDR2 FQNEAQ (reference sequence). The CDR3 is 15 residues long. The sequenced sample was PBMCs. The TCR was taken from a man in his 60s with colorectal cancer. The genes are TRBV7-9 and TRBJ1-1; weak D call: TRBD1 (5 bases). In DNA form, the CDR3 reads TGTGCCAGCAGCTCCGTAGAGGGGAGGAAAACTGAAGCTTTCTTT. Translation gives CASSSVEGRKTEAFF.